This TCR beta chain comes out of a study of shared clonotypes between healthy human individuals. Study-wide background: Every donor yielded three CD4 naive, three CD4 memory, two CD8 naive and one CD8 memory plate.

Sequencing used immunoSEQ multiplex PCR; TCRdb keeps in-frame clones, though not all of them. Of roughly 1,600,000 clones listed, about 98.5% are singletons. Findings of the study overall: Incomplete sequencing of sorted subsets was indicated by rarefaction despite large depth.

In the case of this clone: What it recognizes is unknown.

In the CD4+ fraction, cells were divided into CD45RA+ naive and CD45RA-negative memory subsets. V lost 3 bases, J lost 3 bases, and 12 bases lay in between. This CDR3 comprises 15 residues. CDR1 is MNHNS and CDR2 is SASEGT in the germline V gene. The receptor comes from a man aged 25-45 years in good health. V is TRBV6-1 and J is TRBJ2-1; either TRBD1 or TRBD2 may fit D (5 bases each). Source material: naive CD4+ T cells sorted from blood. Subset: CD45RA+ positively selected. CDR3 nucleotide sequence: TGTGCCAGCAGTGAGGACGGGACCCACTACAATGAGCAGTTCTTC. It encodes CASSEDGTHYNEQFF.